The next 19 T cell receptor beta chains were all read from a single sample in a study of CD8 T cells in ankylosing spondylitis. Notes on the study in general: What appeared characteristic of ankylosing spondylitis blood was a TCR beta motif of several highly homologous variants.

Using its own MiXCR run on the 5' RACE reads, TCRdb lists one record per CDR3 protein. This table holds about 700,000 distinct CDR3 sequences, under 20% found once. No antigen has been assigned to these receptors. Sequences were obtained from blood, either unsorted or a sorted T cell fraction (not recorded which). The receptors were gathered from a male donor with ankylosing spondylitis.

The chain carries TRBV5-1 and TRBJ1-2, with a weak D call TRBD1 (6 bases). Trimming stripped 5 bases from V and 2 bases from J, with 13 bases between. The germline CDR1 and CDR2 sequences are SGHRS and YFSETQ. The CDR3 loop spans 14 amino acids. The CDR3 coding sequence is TGCGCCAGCAGTGCCCTAACAGGGAACTATGGCTACACCTTC. This gives the protein CASSALTGNYGYTF.

The sample holds a few counts of this clonotype. The chain is built from TRBV25-1 and TRBJ1-1; D call uncertain. V was clipped by 8 bases and J by 1 base, with 8 bases between them. Germline CDR1 and CDR2: MGHDK and SYGVNS. The CDR3 totals 12 residues. The CDR3, as DNA: TGTGCCAGCGCCGGCCGGAACACTGAAGCTTTCTTT. It specifies CASAGRNTEAFF.

This chain joins TRBV5-6 and TRBJ2-1; 8 bases fit TRBD1. Germline V gene lookup returns CDR1 SGHDT and CDR2 YYEEEE. J was trimmed by 9 bases and V by 4 bases; bases with no gene match: 15. The CDR3 is 16 amino acids. This chain's CDR3 is CASSPTPGTGSSEQFF. The DNA of the CDR3 is TGTGCCAGCAGCCCCACTCCCGGGACAGGATCCTCTGAGCAGTTCTTC.

The V call is TRBV11-2, the J call TRBJ2-2, with D maybe TRBD2 (6 bases). Trimming pared 0 bases from V and 6 bases from J, leaving 11 bases between. The CDR3 length is 15 residues. CDR1 SGHAT and CDR2 FQNNGV come from the germline V gene. The CDR3 DNA reads TGTGCCAGCAGCTTAGAGGGGGGTCTGGCCGGGGAGCTGTTTTTT. It yields the protein CASSLEGGLAGELFF.

This clonotype was seen a few times. The chain uses TRBV5-6 and TRBJ2-1, with D perhaps matching TRBD1 or TRBD2 (6 bases each). The germline CDR1 and CDR2 sequences are SGHDT and YYEEEE. V lost 1 base to trimming and J lost 9 bases, with 14 bases between them. This CDR3 comprises 14 residues. For the CDR3, the DNA is TGTGCCAGCAGCTTGTTTGGGGGGCTGGGTGAGCAGTTCTTC. As protein: CASSLFGGLGEQFF.

This clonotype occurred a few times. The rearrangement links TRBV3-1 to TRBJ2-7, with 7 bases matching TRBD1. CDR3 length equals 16 residues. Germline V lookup: CDR1 LGHDT, CDR2 YNNKEL (reference sequence). The trim removed 0 bases at V and 2 bases at J, leaving 7 bases unmatched. The CDR3 spells CASSQELPGQTYEQYF. The CDR3 DNA reads TGTGCCAGCAGCCAAGAATTGCCGGGACAGACCTACGAGCAGTACTTC.

This clonotype was seen only a few times. The chain employs TRBV12-3 or TRBV12-4 and TRBJ2-5; a possible D gene is TRBD1 (6 bases). V was pared by 3 bases and J by 2 bases, with 13 bases between. This CDR3 is 15 amino acids long. The CDR3 DNA is TGTGCCAGCAGTTTGCCCTACAGGGTACAAGAGACCCAGTACTTC. This gives the protein CASSLPYRVQETQYF.

This clonotype came up many times. V gene TRBV30 combines with J gene TRBJ1-5; no clear D gene. This CDR3 region has 15 residues. The V and J ends lost 1 base and 4 bases respectively, with 14 bases between them. The germline V gene encodes CDR1 GTSNPN and CDR2 SVGIG (reference sequence). The CDR3 nucleotides are TGTGCCTGGAGTGAGAACCTACAGAGTAATCAGCCCCAGCATTTT. It codes for CAWSENLQSNQPQHF.

The V and J genes are TRBV30 and TRBJ1-2; D possibly corresponds to TRBD1 (6 bases). In germline, CDR1 is GTSNPN, CDR2 SVGIG (reference sequence). V gave up 7 bases and J gave up 2 bases, with 14 bases separating them. There are 13 residues in the CDR3. DNA for the CDR3: TGTGCCTACCGGACAGAAAAGAACTATGGCTACACCTTC. This codes for CAYRTEKNYGYTF.

A few counts support this clonotype. V and J are TRBV5-1 and TRBJ2-1; D unresolved. CDR3 length: 15 amino acids. V was clipped by 0 bases and J by 6 bases, with 13 bases between them. CDR1 is SGHRS and CDR2 is YFSETQ in the germline V gene. The chain's CDR3 is CASSLVDVRVNEQFF. As DNA, the CDR3 is TGCGCCAGCAGCTTGGTGGATGTTCGGGTCAATGAGCAGTTCTTC.

This chain joins TRBV3-1 and TRBJ1-3; unclear D gene. The CDR3 has 13 amino acids. V was pared by 2 bases and J by 4 bases, with 6 bases between. In germline, CDR1 is LGHDT, CDR2 YNNKEL (reference sequence). CDR3 coding DNA: TGTGCCAGCAGCCAACGATCCGGAAACACCATATATTTT. It translates to CASSQRSGNTIYF.

This clonotype occurred a few times. One junction end does not reproduce the germline sequence, and a read error may be involved. V gene TRBV7-9 combines with J gene TRBJ1-5; the D gene is possibly TRBD1 (6 bases). CDR1 SEHNR and CDR2 FQNEAQ come from the germline V gene (reference sequence). CDR3 length equals 14 residues. The CDR3: CAGSLQGDDQPQHF. The CDR3 coding sequence is TGTGCCGGCAGCTTACAGGGAGATGATCAGCCCCAGCATTTT.

This clonotype was found a few times. The rearrangement uses TRBV11-2 and TRBJ2-4; D is unresolved. This CDR3 contains 12 residues. Per germline, CDR1 SGHAT and CDR2 FQNNGV. V was trimmed by 5 bases and J by 5 bases, leaving 7 bases between them. Here the CDR3 DNA reads TGTGCCAGCAGCCTCTCGGAAAACATTCAGTACTTC. Translating it yields CASSLSENIQYF.

The chain couples TRBV7-2 to TRBJ2-1; the match to TRBD2 covers 8 bases. After removal of 0 bases from V and 2 bases from J, the junction contained 3 bases not matched to a gene. The CDR3 is 16 amino acids. CDR1 and CDR2 from the germline V gene are SGHTA and FQGNSA. In DNA form, the CDR3 reads TGTGCCAGCAGCTTAGCAGCGGGAGCTGCCTACAATGAGCAGTTCTTC. Its protein product is CASSLAAGAAYNEQFF.

V usage is TRBV7-9 and J usage is TRBJ1-1; D might be TRBD1 (6 bases). Germline V CDR1 and CDR2: SEHNR, FQNEAQ (reference sequence). This CDR3 has 14 amino acids. V was clipped by 5 bases and J by 1 base, with 11 bases between them. CDR3 sequence: CASSEQGENTEAFF. The CDR3 DNA reads TGTGCCAGCAGCGAACAGGGTGAGAACACTGAAGCTTTCTTT.

The V and J genes are TRBV18 and TRBJ2-1; D remains unclear. Trimming pared 1 base from V and 0 bases from J, leaving 7 bases between. The V gene's germline CDR1 is KGHSH and CDR2 LQKENI. This CDR3 spans 15 amino acids. The CDR3 region is CASSPLLGSYNEQFF. The CDR3 nucleotides are TGTGCCAGCTCACCACTCCTGGGCTCCTACAATGAGCAGTTCTTC.

The chain's CDR3 is CASRPGQDYEQYF. In DNA, the CDR3 is TGTGCCAGCAGACCAGGACAAGACTACGAGCAGTACTTC. This chain links TRBV2 with TRBJ2-7; TRBD1 is a possible D gene (5 bases). Trimming took off 6 bases at V and 3 bases at J, with 12 bases between the two ends. Germline V gene data show CDR1 as SNHLY and CDR2 as FYNNEI. The CDR3 consists of 13 residues.

This clonotype was counted only a few times. This chain connects TRBV12-3 or TRBV12-4 to TRBJ2-1, with D perhaps being TRBD1 or TRBD2 (5 bases each). V lost 8 bases and J 4 bases, leaving 18 bases between the germline ends. The CDR3 is made up of 15 amino acids. The CDR3 spells CASLNSKWGYNEQFF. The DNA for the CDR3 is TGTGCCAGCCTAAATAGCAAATGGGGGTACAATGAGCAGTTCTTC.

V gene TRBV18 combines with J gene TRBJ1-2, with D uncertain. Trimming took 2 bases from V and 7 from J, leaving 20 bases between them. This CDR3 spans 16 amino acids. Germline CDR1 and CDR2: KGHSH and LQKENI. CDR3 bases: TGTGCCAGCTCACCAGTTAAAGTAAAGGGCCTCGGTGGCTACACCTTC. As protein: CASSPVKVKGLGGYTF. Based on the CDR3 plus reference TRBV18 and TRBJ1-2, the full variable domain is NAGVMQNPRHLVRRRGQEARLRCSPMKGHSHVYWYRQLPEEGLKFMVYLQKENIIDESGMPKERFSAEFPKEGPSILRIQQVVRGDSAAYFCASSPVKVKGLGGYTFGSGTRLTVV.